The 29 T cell receptor beta chains below all came from one sample that was sequenced in a study of graft-versus-host responses after intestinal transplantation. From the graft tissue, intraepithelial and lamina propria lymphocytes were released through processing. TCRdb's table, derived via immunoSEQ multiplex PCR, lists solely in-frame clones and lacks some. The sample carries 60,000 to 70,000 clones, under 90% recorded once. The material was ileum tissue, obtained 350 to 400 days after transplant. These receptors all come from a human patient who received an intestinal transplant, so some T cells may come from the graft donor.

The rearrangement joins TRBV19 to TRBJ1-5; D remains unclear. Deletions cut 5 bases from V and 9 bases from J, with 14 bases between. The CDR3 covers 13 residues. Germline assignment: CDR1 LNHDA and CDR2 SQIVND (reference sequence). The CDR3 here is CASSATLERPQHF. DNA for the CDR3: TGTGCCAGTAGTGCCACCCTGGAACGGCCCCAGCATTTT.

The chain has TRBV18 and TRBJ2-7; D remains ambiguous. V was clipped by 2 bases and J by 1 base, with 6 bases between them. Germline lookup yields CDR1 KGHSH and CDR2 LQKENI. The CDR3 has 13 amino acids. The CDR3 DNA sequence: TGTGCCAGCTCACCATCCCGATCCTACGAGCAGTACTTC. Amino acid sequence: CASSPSRSYEQYF.

The chain links TRBV6-4 to TRBJ2-5; 7 bases align to TRBD1. From germline, CDR1 is MRHNA and CDR2 SNTAGT. The CDR3 runs to 15 residues. V lost 0 bases and J lost 5; bases outside the gene matches: 6. The CDR3 DNA is TGTGCCAGCAGTGACTCGTCAGGGGGACGGGAGACCCAGTACTTC. Residues: CASSDSSGGRETQYF.

V is TRBV28 and J is TRBJ2-1; the D call may be TRBD1 or TRBD2 (5 bases each). V was pared by 6 bases and J by 6 bases, with 15 bases between. The CDR3 loop spans 14 amino acids. From germline, CDR1 is MDHEN and CDR2 SYDVKM. CDR3: CASREGSGRNEQFF. The CDR3 DNA is TGTGCCAGCAGAGAGGGTTCGGGGCGCAATGAGCAGTTCTTC.

The V call is TRBV13, the J call TRBJ2-5; D ambiguous. V dropped 3 bases and J dropped 0 bases, with 5 bases sitting between them. This CDR3 has 13 residues. The germline V gene encodes CDR1 PRHDT and CDR2 FYEKMQ (reference sequence). The CDR3 sequence: CASSLRHQETQYF. CDR3 bases: TGTGCCAGCAGCTTGAGGCACCAAGAGACCCAGTACTTC.

This chain links TRBV30 with TRBJ2-1; unclear D gene. V was cut by 5 bases and J by 0 bases, with 8 bases left in between. Germline V CDR1 and CDR2: GTSNPN, SVGIG (reference sequence). The CDR3 sequence is 13 residues long. CDR3 DNA: TGTGCCTGGGAGGTTGGCTCCTACAATGAGCAGTTCTTC. This codes for CAWEVGSYNEQFF.

J is TRBJ1-1 and V is TRBV15; D possibly corresponds to TRBD1 (6 bases). Germline CDR1 reads LNHNV; CDR2 reads YYDKDF (reference sequence). V shed 0 bases and J shed 8 bases, with 13 bases lying between them. The CDR3 totals 14 residues. The CDR3 nucleotides read TGTGCCACCAGCAGAGAGGCAGGGGATAAGGAAGCTTTCTTT. Translating gives CATSREAGDKEAFF.

This chain uses TRBV2 with TRBJ1-1; possible D gene TRBD1, 5 bases. The CDR3 runs 13 residues. V was trimmed by 8 bases and J by 3 bases, leaving 13 bases between them. Germline CDR1 SNHLY, CDR2 FYNNEI. The CDR3 protein is CASDQGRDTEAFF. The CDR3 DNA is TGTGCCAGCGACCAGGGAAGGGACACTGAAGCTTTCTTT.

The chain recombines TRBV30 with TRBJ2-5; D gene uncertain. CDR1 is GTSNPN, CDR2 SVGIG, per germline (reference sequence). The CDR3 spans 10 residues. The V and J ends lost 5 bases and 4 bases respectively, with 5 bases between them. Here the CDR3 DNA reads TGTGCCTGGGGCTTAGAGACCCAGTACTTC. It translates to CAWGLETQYF.

J is TRBJ1-2 and V is TRBV4-1, with 9 bases fitting TRBD1. There are 17 residues in the CDR3. J was trimmed by 3 bases and V by 2 bases; bases with no gene match: 10. Per germline, CDR1 MGHRA and CDR2 YSYEKL. The CDR3 is CASSQPTVGQGYYGYTF. DNA of the CDR3: TGCGCCAGCAGCCAACCTACCGTGGGACAGGGCTACTATGGCTACACCTTC.

This chain uses TRBV6-6 with TRBJ1-4, with 7 bases that match TRBD1. CDR1 is MNHNY, CDR2 SVGAGI, per germline (reference sequence). The V segment lost 6 bases and the J segment 8 bases; nucleotides outside the gene matches: 12. This CDR3 has 15 residues. The CDR3 spells CASSPLQGRGEKLFF. The CDR3 DNA follows: TGTGCCAGCAGCCCTTTACAGGGGAGAGGAGAAAAACTGTTTTTT.

The chain employs TRBV2 and TRBJ2-3, with 7 bases that match TRBD2. V trimming: 7 bases; J trimming: 2 bases; junction bases outside the gene matches: 15. Germline loops: CDR1 SNHLY, CDR2 FYNNEI. The CDR3 consists of 17 residues. The CDR3 here is CASMVWEERGDTDTQYF. CDR3 DNA: TGTGCCAGCATGGTCTGGGAGGAGCGGGGAGACACAGATACGCAGTATTTT. The full variable domain, with the rest looked up from reference TRBV2 and TRBJ2-3, is EPEVTQTPSHQVTQMGQEVILRCVPISNHLYFYWYRQILGQKVEFLVSFYNNEISEKSEIFDDQFSVERPDGSNFTLKIRSTKLEDSAMYFCASMVWEERGDTDTQYFGPGTRLTVL.

The V gene is TRBV9, the J gene TRBJ2-5, with unresolved D. Germline assignment: CDR1 SGDLS and CDR2 YYNGEE. Trimming cost V 4 bases and J 8 bases, with 9 bases left between them. The CDR3 extends over 11 amino acids. The CDR3 nucleotides are TGTGCCAGCAGCCCAGGTGGAACCCAGTACTTC. Translating gives CASSPGGTQYF.

The CDR3 bases are TGTGCCAGCAGCTATCCCATGCAGGGTCCCAGGGGAGATACGCAGTATTTT. Translating gives CASSYPMQGPRGDTQYF. The chain joins TRBV11-2 to TRBJ2-3; the D gene is possibly TRBD1 (6 bases). From germline, CDR1 is SGHAT and CDR2 FQNNGV. This CDR3 is built from 17 residues. V was clipped by 4 bases and J by 5 bases, with 22 bases between them. The full variable domain, with the rest looked up from reference TRBV11-2 and TRBJ2-3, is EAGVAQSPRYKIIEKRQSVAFWCNPISGHATLYWYQQILGQGPKLLIQFQNNGVVDDSQLPKDRFSAERLKGVDSTLKIQPAKLEDSAVYLCASSYPMQGPRGDTQYFGPGTRLTVL.

This chain links TRBV5-1 with TRBJ1-1; D unclear. In germline, CDR1 is SGHRS, CDR2 YFSETQ. V dropped 3 bases and J dropped 4 bases, with 16 bases sitting between them. This CDR3 comprises 15 residues. CDR3 sequence reads: CASSSRYREGTEAFF. The CDR3 coding sequence is TGCGCCAGCAGCTCCCGCTATAGGGAAGGCACTGAAGCTTTCTTT.

This clone was observed once. The rearrangement joins TRBV18 to TRBJ2-1, with D perhaps matching TRBD2 (5 bases). The length of the CDR3 is 13 residues. V was clipped by 2 bases and J by 4 bases, with 6 bases between them. CDR1 and CDR2 from the germline V gene are KGHSH and LQKENI. CDR3 loop: CASSPEGYNEQFF. DNA for the CDR3: TGTGCCAGCTCACCAGAGGGATACAATGAGCAGTTCTTC.

Only a few counts were recorded for this clone. V and J are TRBV5-1 and TRBJ1-1; a possible D gene is TRBD1 (5 bases). Trimming shortened V by 1 base and J by 0 bases, and 10 bases separated the two germline ends. The CDR3 totals 15 residues. Per the germline V gene, CDR1 is SGHRS and CDR2 is YFSETQ. The CDR3: CASSLPGPMNTEAFF. The CDR3 region has the DNA TGCGCCAGCAGCTTGCCAGGGCCCATGAACACTGAAGCTTTCTTT.

The chain links TRBV27 to TRBJ1-1, with 7 bases that match TRBD1. The V gene's germline CDR1 is MNHEY and CDR2 SMNVEV (reference sequence). V shed 7 bases and J 4 bases; nucleotides not matched to a gene: 9. The CDR3 is 14 residues long. CDR3 in amino acids: CASTKTGVGTEAFF. CDR3 bases: TGTGCCAGCACCAAAACAGGGGTAGGCACTGAAGCTTTCTTT.

The J gene is TRBJ2-5, the V gene TRBV19; 12 nucleotides align to TRBD1. V shed 10 bases, J shed 5 bases, and the junction held 11 bases outside the gene matches. The CDR3 has 15 residues. Germline loops: CDR1 LNHDA, CDR2 SQIVND (reference sequence). The DNA for the CDR3 is TGTGCCACCGACCCCGGGACAGGGGGCAAGGAGACCCAGTACTTC. It specifies CATDPGTGGKETQYF.

J is TRBJ2-1 and V is TRBV5-4, with D uncertain. Per germline, CDR1 SGHNT and CDR2 YYREEE (reference sequence). The CDR3 has 15 residues. V lost 2 bases and J 4 bases, leaving 13 bases between the germline ends. As DNA, the CDR3 is TGTGCCAGCAGCTTAGGATACCACTGGTACAATGAGCAGTTCTTC. Protein product: CASSLGYHWYNEQFF.

This clone is a singleton in its sample. The chain has TRBV2 and TRBJ2-7, with D uncertain. CDR1 is SNHLY, CDR2 FYNNEI, per germline. Trimming stripped 7 bases from V and 4 bases from J, with 20 bases between. The CDR3 covers 15 residues. The CDR3 here is CASTIMRKGLYEQYF. CDR3 DNA: TGTGCCAGCACCATAATGAGAAAAGGGTTGTACGAGCAGTACTTC.

The chain is built from TRBV5-1 and TRBJ2-7; D gene ambiguous. Germline V gene data show CDR1 as SGHRS and CDR2 as YFSETQ. The CDR3 has 15 residues. The V end was cut by 1 base, the J end by 2 bases, with 13 bases between. The CDR3: CASSLRGPITYEQYF. The CDR3 DNA follows: TGCGCCAGCAGCTTGAGAGGCCCAATTACCTACGAGCAGTACTTC.

This chain joins TRBV7-3 and TRBJ2-3; D gene ambiguous. Germline V CDR1 and CDR2: SGHTA, FQGTGA. With 0 bases removed from V and 0 bases from J, the gap between germline ends came to 7 bases. This CDR3 is 15 amino acids long. The CDR3 protein is CASSLTRTSTDTQYF. The CDR3 region has the DNA TGTGCCAGCAGCTTAACCAGGACCAGCACAGATACGCAGTATTTT.

This clone was detected once. In DNA form, the CDR3 reads TGTGCCAGCAGTTCTCACAGGGGCGAAGAAACCTACGAGCAGTACTTC. Translation gives CASSSHRGEETYEQYF. The chain uses TRBV5-4 and TRBJ2-7, with 7 nucleotides matching TRBD1. The CDR3 totals 16 residues. The V segment lost 5 bases and the J segment 2 bases; nucleotides outside the gene matches: 13. The V gene's germline CDR1 is SGHNT and CDR2 YYREEE (reference sequence).

The chain uses TRBV9 and TRBJ2-3, with 7 bases lining up with TRBD1. The CDR3 is 15 amino acids. Germline CDR1 and CDR2: SGDLS and YYNGEE. The ends lost 2 bases at V and 5 bases at J; junction bases unmatched: 8. The CDR3, as DNA: TGTGCCAGCAGCGTCCAACAGGGGAGAATAGATACGCAGTATTTT. Its translation is CASSVQQGRIDTQYF.

The chain joins TRBV7-9 to TRBJ2-7, with D hard to call. This CDR3 region has 11 residues. Germline-derived CDR1 and CDR2 are SEHNR and FQNEAQ (reference sequence). V shed 3 bases and J shed 4 bases, with 4 bases lying between them. The CDR3 coding sequence is TGTGCCAGCAGCTTCCGTTACGAGCAGTACTTC. Its protein is CASSFRYEQYF. Full variable domain (outside the CDR3, taken from reference TRBV7-9 and TRBJ2-7): DTGVSQNPRHKITKRGQNVTFRCDPISEHNRLYWYRQTLGQGPEFLTYFQNEAQLEKSRLLSDRFSAERPKGSFSTLEIQRTEQGDSAMYLCASSFRYEQYFGPGTRLTVT.

CDR3 loop: CATAPTGTKNTGELFF. The CDR3 DNA reads as TGTGCCACGGCACCTACTGGGACTAAGAACACCGGGGAGCTGTTTTTT. The rearrangement links TRBV10-3 to TRBJ2-2, with TRBD2 matching over 7 bases. Per germline, CDR1 ENHRY and CDR2 SYGVKD. V gave up 10 bases and J gave up 1 base; unmatched junction bases: 12. The CDR3 runs 16 residues.

This clone has just one count. The V call is TRBV7-2, the J call TRBJ2-5, with 9 positions matching TRBD1. The J call may be in error: the DNA end matches TRBJ2-7 better. Germline V CDR1 and CDR2: SGHTA, FQGNSA. This CDR3 is 15 amino acids long. The CDR3 nucleotides read TGTGCCAGCAGCTTAGACGGACAGGGGACCTACGAGCAGTACTTC. Its protein product is CASSLDGQGTYEQYF.

V gene TRBV6-5 combines with J gene TRBJ2-2; D unclear. The CDR3 is made up of 14 amino acids. Germline CDR1 reads MNHEY; CDR2 reads SVGAGI. Between the trimmed V and J ends, which lost 0 bases and 3 bases, there was a span of 5 bases. Written as DNA, the CDR3 is TGTGCCAGCAGTTACTCAGGGTACACCGGGGAGCTGTTTTTT. Its protein is CASSYSGYTGELFF.